Each of the 6 T cell receptor beta chains below was sequenced from the same sample in a study of STAT5B mutations in CD4+ large granular lymphocyte leukemia (dated by TCRdb to between 2021 and 2022). Library method: the immunoSEQ multiplex PCR assay. The clones in this table, taken by TCRdb from immuneACCESS, are in-frame only. Not every clone is retained; where verified, under half of the shortfall comes from an unresolved V gene, and the cause of the rest is unknown. For this sample there are about 40,000 clones; around 84% appear just once. The ten biggest clones cover approximately 0.32% of the sample. Sequences were obtained from CD4+ T cells from blood buffy coats. The receptors originated from a human donor in good health.

The chain links TRBV18 to TRBJ2-2; D call uncertain. Germline V gene lookup returns CDR1 KGHSH and CDR2 LQKENI. The CDR3 consists of 16 residues. Between the trimmed V and J ends, which lost 4 bases and 4 bases, there was a span of 16 bases. In DNA, the CDR3 is TGTGCCAGCTCACAAAGCGAACAGTTTGCCACCGGGGAGCTGTTTTTT. It is translated as CASSQSEQFATGELFF.

The chain is built from TRBV5-1 and TRBJ1-4, with D tentatively TRBD1 (5 bases). This CDR3 has 13 residues. CDR1 is SGHRS, CDR2 YFSETQ, per germline. Trimming removed 7 bases at V and 8 bases at J, with 15 bases between. CDR3 residues: CASQVAEGEKLFF. CDR3 DNA sequence: TGCGCCAGCCAAGTGGCCGAGGGGGAAAAACTGTTTTTT.

The chain couples TRBV6-1 to TRBJ1-4; D perhaps matches TRBD1 (5 bases). Trimming shortened V by 6 bases and J by 7 bases, and 12 bases separated the two germline ends. This CDR3 is built from 13 residues. The germline V gene encodes CDR1 MNHNS and CDR2 SASEGT. The CDR3 DNA sequence: TGTGCCAGCAGGGGCGACAGTCCTGAAAAACTGTTTTTT. Amino acids: CASRGDSPEKLFF.

This clone was detected only a few times. J is TRBJ1-1 and V is TRBV2; D is unclear. CDR1 is SNHLY, CDR2 FYNNEI, per germline. Trimming left V 6 bases short and J 4 bases short, with 12 bases between. This CDR3 comprises 13 residues. In DNA form, the CDR3 reads TGTGCCAGCAGCTGGGGTTGGCCCACTGAAGCTTTCTTT. It specifies CASSWGWPTEAFF.

J is TRBJ1-4 and V is TRBV27, with unresolved D. CDR1 is MNHEY and CDR2 is SMNVEV in the germline V gene (reference sequence). The CDR3 totals 14 residues. V lost 5 bases and J lost 3, with 10 bases in between. Written as DNA, the CDR3 is TGTGCCAGCAGTATCGCGGATTCTAATGAAAAACTGTTTTTT. This gives the protein CASSIADSNEKLFF.

This clone has a handful of counts. The chain recombines TRBV4-1 with TRBJ1-6, with D unresolved. Germline V gives CDR1 MGHRA, CDR2 YSYEKL. The CDR3 loop spans 13 amino acids. Deletions cut 1 base from V and 7 bases from J, with 5 bases between. The CDR3 DNA reads TGCGCCAGCAGCCAAGCAAACAATTCACCCCTCCACTTT. This translates into CASSQANNSPLHF.